The 24 T cell receptor beta chains below come from one sample, sequenced in a study of cytomegalovirus exposure and HLA in healthy donors (dated 2017 in TCRdb). To prepare the library, the immunoSEQ multiplex PCR assay was applied. The multiplex PCR relied on a mix of 60 forward primers for TCR Vbeta segments and 13 reverse primers for TCR Jbeta segments. This is the immuneACCESS table as TCRdb keeps it, with only in-frame sequences that have V and J called. A part of the clones is gone; compared with another copy, unresolved V genes explain less than half, and the rest is unexplained. The sample table lists approximately 240,000 clones, about 80% of them with a count of one. The top ten hold 2.7% of the sample. The sequenced material came from PBMCs. Every receptor here comes from a woman between 55 and 75 years old in good health and CMV-seropositive.

The gene calls are TRBV7-9 and TRBJ1-2; D remains unclear. The CDR3 covers 15 residues. CDR1 is SEHNR, CDR2 FQNEAQ, per germline (reference sequence). The V gene lost 7 bases and the J gene lost 0 bases, with 15 bases spanning the gap. The CDR3 region is CASTPWPSANYGYTF. The DNA for the CDR3 is TGTGCCAGCACCCCTTGGCCTTCAGCTAACTATGGCTACACCTTC.

Turning to this clone: This CDR3 is also generated by other DNA sequences in the sample. The chain employs TRBV9 and TRBJ1-2, with D possibly being TRBD1 (5 bases). The CDR3 has 14 residues. In germline, CDR1 is SGDLS, CDR2 YYNGEE. Trimming removed 0 bases from V and 1 base from J, with 7 bases in between. This CDR3 is CASSVDQGNYGYTF. DNA of the CDR3: TGTGCCAGCAGCGTAGATCAGGGTAACTATGGCTACACCTTC.

J is TRBJ1-1 and V is TRBV19; no firm D call. Germline V CDR1 and CDR2: LNHDA, SQIVND (reference sequence). V lost 2 bases, J lost 1 base, and 8 bases lay in between. This CDR3 is built from 14 residues. The CDR3: CASSIFGGNTEAFF. For the CDR3, the DNA is TGTGCCAGTAGTATATTCGGAGGGAACACTGAAGCTTTCTTT.

The V and J genes are TRBV29-1 and TRBJ1-4; 9 positions agree with TRBD1. This CDR3 is built from 13 residues. From germline, CDR1 is SQVTM and CDR2 ANQGSEA. V lost 6 bases to trimming and J lost 8 bases; unmatched junction nucleotides: 7. The CDR3 DNA reads TGCAGCGTCGTGGACAGGGGACGCGAAAAACTGTTTTTT. Translation gives CSVVDRGREKLFF. The whole variable domain, filled in from reference TRBV29-1 and TRBJ1-4, reads SAVISQKPSRDICQRGTSLTIQCQVDSQVTMMFWYRQQPGQSLTLIATANQGSEATYESGFVIDKFPISRPNLTFSTLTVSNMSPEDSSIYLCSVVDRGREKLFFGSGTQLSVL.

The V call is TRBV6-6, the J call TRBJ1-2; the D gene is possibly TRBD1 (6 bases). V lost 0 bases and J 3 bases, leaving 8 bases between the germline ends. The germline V gene has CDR1 MNHNY and CDR2 SVGAGI (reference sequence). The CDR3 length is 14 residues. CDR3 bases: TGTGCCAGCAGTTACTCGAAGGGGGACTATGGCTACACCTTC. Encoded protein: CASSYSKGDYGYTF.

The CDR3 region is CASSFNGPYGYTF. The CDR3, as DNA: TGTGCCAGCAGCTTCAACGGTCCCTATGGCTACACCTTC. V is TRBV11-2 and J is TRBJ1-2; the D is unclear. Germline V lookup: CDR1 SGHAT, CDR2 FQNNGV. The CDR3 contains 13 residues. Trimming shortened V by 3 bases and J by 4 bases, and 9 bases separated the two germline ends.

On this clone itself: Mismatch with germline at one junction end may stem from a read error. V gene TRBV7-9 combines with J gene TRBJ2-1, with D unclear. Per germline, CDR1 SEHNR and CDR2 FQNEAQ (reference sequence). The CDR3 contains 16 residues. CDR3 DNA: TGTTCCAGCAGCTTAGCTCTGGCAGGTTCCTACAATGAGCAGTTCTTC. Residues: CSSSLALAGSYNEQFF.

This chain uses TRBV6-1 with TRBJ1-5, with D possibly TRBD1 on 6 matching bases. Germline V gene data show CDR1 as MNHNS and CDR2 as SASEGT. This CDR3 contains 14 residues. The germline V and J ends were trimmed by 5 bases and 3 bases, with 11 bases remaining between them. In DNA form, the CDR3 reads TGTGCCAGCAGTTCGACAGGAAACAATCAGCCCCAGCATTTT. Its translation: CASSSTGNNQPQHF.

The CDR3 DNA sequence: TGTGCCAGCAGTAGCCCTACTCGTTCTGGGGCCAACGTCCTGACTTTC. Translation: CASSSPTRSGANVLTF. The rearrangement uses TRBV6-6 and TRBJ2-6, with D uncertain. Germline-derived CDR1 and CDR2 are MNHNY and SVGAGI (reference sequence). V lost 5 bases, J lost 1 base, and 12 bases lay in between. The CDR3 runs 16 residues.

This clone is a singleton in its sample. The rearrangement joins TRBV19 to TRBJ1-2, with 10 bases that match TRBD1. Per germline, CDR1 LNHDA and CDR2 SQIVND (reference sequence). V was pared by 8 bases and J by 3 bases, with 9 bases of the junction left unmatched. The CDR3 has 15 amino acids. The CDR3 nucleotides read TGTGCCAGTTCTTCTCGCGACAGGGGGCACTATGGCTACACCTTC. This encodes CASSSRDRGHYGYTF.

The chain couples TRBV19 to TRBJ2-7; perhaps TRBD2 as D (5 bases). V lost 2 bases and J lost 0, with 8 bases in between. The CDR3 spans 14 residues. Germline V gives CDR1 LNHDA, CDR2 SQIVND (reference sequence). The DNA of the CDR3 is TGTGCCAGTAGTATACGGAGGAGCTCCTACGAGCAGTACTTC. Translation gives CASSIRRSSYEQYF.

This clone was picked up a small number of times. The rearrangement links TRBV5-4 to TRBJ2-3, with unresolved D. V shed 2 bases and J shed 0 bases, with 10 bases lying between them. This CDR3 region has 15 residues. Germline V CDR1 and CDR2: SGHNT, YYREEE (reference sequence). Here the CDR3 reads CASSFGSASTDTQYF. CDR3 bases: TGTGCCAGCAGCTTCGGGTCGGCTAGCACAGATACGCAGTATTTT.

This clone showed up just a few times. CDR3 loop: CASRRGQGSYEQYF. The CDR3 DNA reads as TGTGCCAGCAGGAGGGGACAGGGCTCCTACGAGCAGTACTTC. This sequence joins TRBV6-5 and TRBJ2-7, with 9 bases identical to TRBD1. Germline V gene data show CDR1 as MNHEY and CDR2 as SVGAGI. The CDR3 sequence is 14 residues long. J lost 0 bases, V lost 6 bases, and 3 bases had no gene match.

The chain joins TRBV5-1 to TRBJ1-2; no reliable D call. The V end was cut by 0 bases, the J end by 4 bases, with 13 bases between. The V gene's germline CDR1 is SGHRS and CDR2 YFSETQ. The CDR3 covers 15 residues. The DNA for the CDR3 is TGCGCCAGCAGCTTGGGCGGTTCCGGCCGCTATGGCTACACCTTC. Protein: CASSLGGSGRYGYTF.

In its sample, this clone was seen a few times. At one boundary the junction diverges from the germline segment, which might be a read error. The chain combines TRBV10-3 with TRBJ2-7; 9 bases are a match to TRBD1. Germline V gene lookup returns CDR1 ENHRY and CDR2 SYGVKD. The CDR3 is 15 amino acids. The CDR3 coding sequence is TGTGCCAGCAGTTATTCCGGGACAGGGACGGGGGAGCAGTACTTC. Its protein product is CASSYSGTGTGEQYF.

The rearrangement links TRBV27 to TRBJ1-2; 8 positions agree with TRBD1. Germline values: CDR1 MNHEY, CDR2 SMNVEV (reference sequence). V gave up 5 bases and J gave up 2 bases; unmatched junction bases: 7. The CDR3 is 15 residues long. CDR3 residues: CASSLRRQGNYGYTF. In DNA, the CDR3 is TGTGCCAGCAGTCTCCGCCGACAGGGGAACTATGGCTACACCTTC.

The rearrangement joins TRBV5-6 to TRBJ2-5, with D possibly matching TRBD1 (6 bases). The closer fit of TRBJ2-7 to the DNA end suggests the J call may be wrong. This CDR3 region has 16 residues. Looked up from germline, CDR1 is SGHDT and CDR2 is YYEEEE. CDR3 in amino acids: CASSLFGTQGTYEQYF. CDR3 DNA sequence: TGTGCCAGCAGCTTGTTTGGGACACAGGGAACCTACGAGCAGTACTTC.

The gene calls are TRBV15 and TRBJ2-7; 9 nucleotides line up with TRBD2. Germline CDR1 and CDR2: LNHNV and YYDKDF (reference sequence). Trimming at V came to 0 bases and at J to 0 bases, leaving 6 bases not matched to a gene. This CDR3 contains 17 residues. The CDR3 spells CATSRDRSGRSSYEQYF. The CDR3 DNA reads as TGTGCCACCAGCAGAGATAGGAGCGGGAGGAGCTCCTACGAGCAGTACTTC.

The gene calls are TRBV11-3 and TRBJ2-3; tentatively, D is TRBD2 (6 bases). There are 17 residues in the CDR3. CDR1 is SGHNT and CDR2 is YENEEA in the germline V gene. V was trimmed by 5 bases and J by 0 bases, leaving 18 bases between them. For the CDR3, the DNA is TGTGCCAGCAGCCCTGTGGGGGGTAGCGGAAGCACAGATACGCAGTATTTT. Translated, it gives CASSPVGGSGSTDTQYF.

V and J are TRBV28 and TRBJ2-2; tentative D call: TRBD1 (5 bases). This CDR3 spans 14 amino acids. Germline lookup yields CDR1 MDHEN and CDR2 SYDVKM. Trimming pared 6 bases from V and 1 base from J, leaving 9 bases between. CDR3 in DNA: TGTGCCAGCAGGGAAACAGGGAACACCGGGGAGCTGTTTTTT. This gives the protein CASRETGNTGELFF.

V and J are TRBV6-1 and TRBJ2-7, with 11 bases lining up with TRBD2. The CDR3 totals 15 residues. In germline, CDR1 is MNHNS, CDR2 SASEGT. Trimming removed 5 bases from V and 3 bases from J; junction bases left unmatched: 6. CDR3 protein: CASSQKGLADYEQYF. The DNA for the CDR3 is TGTGCCAGCAGTCAAAAGGGACTAGCGGACTACGAGCAGTACTTC.

The rearrangement uses TRBV27 and TRBJ1-2, with TRBD1 matching 9 bases. V gave up 5 bases and J gave up 4 bases; unmatched junction bases: 11. Germline V gene sequence: CDR1 MNHEY, CDR2 SMNVEV (reference sequence). The CDR3 is 16 residues long. The CDR3 here is CASSLSYKDRGYGYTF. The CDR3 region has the DNA TGTGCCAGCAGTCTAAGTTATAAGGACAGGGGCTATGGCTACACCTTC.

This chain uses TRBV6-6 with TRBJ2-7; TRBD2 might be the D (6 bases). V was cut by 2 bases and J by 3 bases, with 8 bases left in between. The germline V gene has CDR1 MNHNY and CDR2 SVGAGI (reference sequence). The CDR3 length is 13 residues. Here the CDR3 DNA reads TGTGCCAGCAGTTACACGGGGGTCTACGAGCAGTACTTC. The encoded protein is CASSYTGVYEQYF.

The count of this clone is one. This chain joins TRBV6-1 and TRBJ1-5, with 10 bases lining up with TRBD1. Germline V gives CDR1 MNHNS, CDR2 SASEGT. Trimming removed 5 bases from V and 1 base from J; junction bases left unmatched: 2. The CDR3 runs 15 residues. CDR3 DNA: TGTGCCAGCAGTAGACAGGGGGCAAGCAATCAGCCCCAGCATTTT. As protein: CASSRQGASNQPQHF.